Below, one T cell receptor (beta chain) is given with its context. Its antigen remains undetermined. Qualities for individual bases were not recorded, and no much larger clone is one base off. This specimen belongs to a study of blood T cell repertoires in COVID-19 (dated by TCRdb to the early 2020s). In terms of the full investigation: Samples covering the acute and convalescent phases of COVID-19 were provided by collaborators in the United States, Italy and Spain. Samples came from the ongoing ImmuneRACE study (first 160 participants) plus 1,254 subjects from 6 global collaborators. A de-identified subject ID, COVID-19 status, age in years and sex were almost always included in the sample metadata. Where available, HLA class I and class II types were obtained from metadata supplied by the sample provider rather than from assay-based typing. The repertoires were released in a freely available public database meant as a resource for research on the immune response to SARS-CoV-2. The material from the prospective study consisted of cDNA or gDNA derived from T cells, B-cell-depleted T cells, or PBMCs. Subjects who had been exposed to COVID-19, were actively infected with it, or had recovered from it provided the deeply sampled blood TCRbeta repertoires that made up the dataset.

The research as a whole found: How much clinical and demographic metadata was included differed by source and by participant, and the metadata was provided uncurated.

From a lookup of the germline V gene (reference sequence), CDR1 and CDR2 are LGHDT and YNNKEL. From V the trimming removes 1 base and from J it removes 10 bases, while the gene matches leave 7 bases of the junction unaccounted for. The CDR3 has 15 amino acids, counting the end cysteine and phenylalanine. The retained sequence is limited to the CDR3, 45 bases, with the frame set at the first base. TCRbeta CDR3 regions were amplified from genomic DNA using the immunoSEQ Assay, a bias-controlled multiplex PCR. Per the source publication's procedure: Within the assay, amplification of reference gene primers was used to estimate how many nucleated cells each sample contained. Sequence reads were collapsed and filtered to measure the absolute abundance of every unique TCRbeta CDR3 rearrangement. For each sample, productive Simpson clonality was calculated as the square root of Simpson's diversity index across productive rearrangements. As stored in TCRdb, this immuneACCESS dataset retains in-frame rearrangements with V and J assigned. A fraction of the clones does not appear; measured against another copy, unresolved V genes explain less than half of the discrepancy, and the remainder lacks a known reason. The D gene and trimming were derived from the DNA, and the V and J assignments and clone size from that table. Counted in this sample were some 200,000 clones; about 80% of them appeared once. Under 15% of the sample is in the top ten clones.

Whole blood was collected in K2EDTA tubes by collaborating institutions according to the institutions' own protocols. Collaborator samples were shipped for TCRbeta analysis as frozen whole blood, isolated PBMCs, or DNA extracted from either sample type. The clonotype was recovered from a man aged 25-45 years with active or convalescent COVID-19. The chain is made from TRBV3-1 (or the pseudogene TRBV3-2) and TRBJ1-6; a stretch of 7 junction bases matches TRBD1. The sequenced material came from peripheral blood. The bases read TGTGCCAGCAGCCAAGCGACGAGGGGGCGGTCACCCCTCCACTTT. Translation gives CASSQATRGRSPLHF.